A selection of T cell receptor beta chains follows, all from one sample in a study of T cell repertoires in cytomegalovirus infection. MiXCR was run by TCRdb on the reads, yielding one entry per CDR3 protein. The sample holds 300,000 or so distinct CDR3 sequences; 8% to 10% are singletons and the top ten take about 2.3%. Sequenced material: PBMCs. All receptors come from a human donor in good health (CMV status not recorded). Some clones in this sample may be carry-over from other donors' samples. Each CDR3 is given with its conserved first and last residue. Each record gives: V gene, J gene, CDR3 protein.

TRBV6-2/TRBV6-3,TRBJ2-1,CASNPGGLAIDEQFF
TRBV19,TRBJ2-3,CASKNRGGVFTDTQYF
TRBV14,TRBJ2-3,CASSHALSTDTQYF
TRBV9,TRBJ1-1,CASSASTGAGTEAFF
TRBV6-5,TRBJ1-1,CASYKEGVNTEAFF
TRBV7-2,TRBJ2-7,CASSLHHAAVRTYEQYF
TRBV7-9,TRBJ2-6,CASSQGHVVLSGANVLTF
TRBV6-1,TRBJ2-1,CASSEQENNEQFF
TRBV7-2,TRBJ2-3,CASSRLTDTQYF
TRBV11-2,TRBJ2-7,CASSLGSRTGEQYF
TRBV2,TRBJ2-1,CASRVGHLTYNEQFF
TRBV7-2,TRBJ2-5,CASTQGGFETQYF
TRBV10-3,TRBJ1-2,CAISDGQRPDGYTF
TRBV7-2,TRBJ1-2,CASSSADRALYTF
TRBV20-1,TRBJ2-1,CSAREGGGPYNEQFF
TRBV6-1,TRBJ2-1,CASTNFPGLDNEQFF
TRBV12-3/TRBV12-4,TRBJ1-6,CASSLGQSNSPLHF
TRBV4-2,TRBJ1-1,CASSPAAALGTEAFF
TRBV7-2,TRBJ2-7,CASSSSRGGRAEQYF
TRBV19,TRBJ1-5,CASSKTGGNQPQHF
TRBV5-1,TRBJ2-3,CASSPQIPDTQYF
TRBV6-5,TRBJ1-3,CASSMIAPGSGNTIYF
TRBV5-1,TRBJ2-5,CASSLALAGGQEQYF
TRBV3-1,TRBJ1-1,CASSQDLTGPTEAFF
TRBV19,TRBJ1-5,CASSWVGESNQPQHF
TRBV15,TRBJ2-5,CATSDDRGGETQYF
TRBV7-3,TRBJ2-1,CASSEGLAAYNEQFF
TRBV11-3,TRBJ2-1,CASSRTGADNEQFF
TRBV20-1,TRBJ2-1,CSARVGAGGQFF
TRBV5-4,TRBJ1-2,CASRHGTDYYGYTF
TRBV18,TRBJ2-5,CASSLRTSGGLRETQYF
TRBV28,TRBJ1-3,CASREGGTGNTIYF
TRBV5-1,TRBJ2-1,CASSSGGSYNEQFF
TRBV6-2/TRBV6-3,TRBJ2-7,CASSYLGTGGYEQYF
TRBV20-1,TRBJ2-1,CSARDFRGRSYNEQFF
TRBV18,TRBJ2-2,CASSPKAGGPANTGELFF
TRBV27,TRBJ2-2,CASSLSLAGANTGELFF
TRBV20-1,TRBJ1-1,CSARAAGGGADTEAFF
TRBV29-1,TRBJ1-2,CSVEDRRGHGYTF
TRBV29-1,TRBJ2-5,CSVSKGGETQYF
TRBV12-3/TRBV12-4,TRBJ1-4,CASSLERSWSEKLFF
TRBV2,TRBJ2-1,CASSGGRYNEQFF
TRBV29-1,TRBJ2-2,CSVENRVNTGELFF
TRBV5-1,TRBJ2-6,CASSPTTITGGANVLTF
TRBV2,TRBJ2-2,CASRRLGGHRKGTGELFF
TRBV7-6,TRBJ2-5,CASSWTHQETQYF
TRBV2,TRBJ1-1,CASSRGLWNTEAFF
TRBV6-6,TRBJ2-5,CASSRGGRKETQYF
TRBV20-1,TRBJ2-1,CSARGGLAGYNEQFF
TRBV5-1,TRBJ2-5,CASSPGRREQETQYF
TRBV5-1,TRBJ1-1,CASSRGTGVRSEAFF
TRBV10-1,TRBJ2-7,CASSEGAWKQYF
TRBV6-5,TRBJ1-5,CASSYSSPGNQPQHF
TRBV11-2,TRBJ2-6,CASSLDSGLTLSGANVLTF
TRBV19,TRBJ1-4,CASSQQGLTNEKLFF